The text below deals with one T cell receptor beta chain. The CDR3 loop spans 14 amino acids. V was clipped by 7 bases and J by 1 base; unmatched bases: 6. Germline V gene lookup returns CDR1 LGHNT and CDR2 FRNRAP. The sample is drawn from a study of cytotoxic CD8 clonotypes in ibrutinib-treated CLL. Study context: Overall, around 25 responses were partial and 2 complete; following median about 70 months, 14 patients stayed remitted and 12 progressed.

The planned depth of sequencing spanned 1 in 200,000 to 1 in 1 million T cells. Profiling relied on immunoSEQ multiplex PCR, and the TCRdb table lists in-frame clones only, not all of them. The sample carries just over 200,000 clones, approximately 79% recorded once. Sequenced material: PBMCs, taken after 12 months of ibrutinib treatment. The V gene is TRBV12-5, the J gene TRBJ1-1, with 7 bases fitting TRBD1. The TCR sequence derives from a human donor with chronic lymphocytic leukemia. The CDR3 protein is CASAKGAWNTEAFF. The CDR3 bases are TGTGCTAGTGCCAAGGGGGCCTGGAACACTGAAGCTTTCTTT.